What follows describes a single T cell receptor beta chain. The data derive from a study of T cell changes during pregnancy in multiple sclerosis. Germline V gene data show CDR1 as LNHDA and CDR2 as SQIVND (reference sequence). This CDR3 has 16 residues. V lost 1 base to trimming and J lost 2 bases; unmatched junction nucleotides: 4. Measured with immunoSEQ multiplex PCR; TCRdb has only the in-frame clones, and not every one. This table has some 81,000 clones, over 75% appearing once. The J gene is TRBJ2-1, the V gene TRBV19; the match to TRBD1 covers 8 bases. The specimen comprised peripheral blood, sampled before pregnancy. The clonotype originates from a female donor with multiple sclerosis, enrolled in a pregnancy study. The CDR3 sequence: CASSIVPGGAYNEQFF. The CDR3 DNA is TGTGCCAGTAGTATAGTACCAGGGGGCGCCTACAATGAGCAGTTCTTC.